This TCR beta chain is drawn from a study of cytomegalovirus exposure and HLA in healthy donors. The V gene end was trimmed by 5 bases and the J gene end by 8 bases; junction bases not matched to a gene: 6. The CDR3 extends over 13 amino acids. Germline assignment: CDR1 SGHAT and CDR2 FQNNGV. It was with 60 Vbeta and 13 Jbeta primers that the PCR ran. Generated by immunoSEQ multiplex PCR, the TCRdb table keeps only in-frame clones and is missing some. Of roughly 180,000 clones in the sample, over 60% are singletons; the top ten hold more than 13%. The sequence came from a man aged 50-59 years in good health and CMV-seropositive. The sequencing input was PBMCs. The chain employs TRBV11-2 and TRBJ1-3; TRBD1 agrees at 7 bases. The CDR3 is CASSPLGTDTIYF. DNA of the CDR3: TGTGCCAGCAGCCCCCTCGGGACAGACACCATATATTTT.